The T cell receptor beta chain under discussion was sequenced for a study of T-cell memory formation after mild COVID-19. TCRdb processed the 5' RACE reads anew with MiXCR; each CDR3 protein has one entry. Here the sample spans approximately 240,000 distinct CDR3 sequences, about 15% being singletons. The CDR3 is made up of 16 amino acids. V lost 6 bases and J 0 bases, leaving 12 bases between the germline ends. Looked up from germline, CDR1 is SEHNR and CDR2 is FQNEAQ (reference sequence). The receptor was isolated from a young man who had mild COVID-19 (a few samples of this study predate the infection). Cell type and time point are not known. The chain recombines TRBV7-9 with TRBJ1-6; TRBD1 is a possible D gene (6 bases). Sequenced input: PBMCs or a T cell subset sorted from them (not recorded which). As DNA, the CDR3 is TGTGCCAGCAGTCCGAGGGGGAGCTCCTATAATTCACCCCTCCACTTT. It translates to CASSPRGSSYNSPLHF.